This entry lists 14 T cell receptor beta chains sequenced from one sample in a study of blood T cell repertoires in COVID-19. The protocol was immunoSEQ multiplex PCR, while the TCRdb copy is restricted to in-frame clones and leaves out a portion. The table shows 55,000 to 60,000 clones, with less than 85% occurring only once. The sample taken for sequencing was peripheral blood. These receptors came from an older man with active COVID-19.

V is TRBV27 and J is TRBJ1-1, with a tentative D call TRBD1 (5 bases). From germline, CDR1 is MNHEY and CDR2 SMNVEV (reference sequence). V was cut by 7 bases and J by 1 base, with 13 bases left in between. The CDR3 is 14 residues long. CDR3 residues: CASKRQQKNTEAFF. The CDR3 nucleotides are TGTGCCAGCAAGAGACAGCAAAAGAACACTGAAGCTTTCTTT.

The chain uses TRBV3-1 (or the pseudogene TRBV3-2) and TRBJ1-3, with TRBD1 matching over 8 bases. Germline assignment: CDR1 LGHDT and CDR2 YNNKEL (reference sequence). V lost 4 bases to trimming and J lost 7 bases; unmatched junction nucleotides: 3. This CDR3 comprises 13 residues. The CDR3 sequence is CASSPRTGNTIYF. CDR3 nucleotide sequence: TGTGCCAGCAGCCCACGGACAGGGAACACCATATATTTT.

This clone was observed a few times. The chain employs TRBV30 and TRBJ2-7; D is uncertain. This CDR3 spans 13 amino acids. Trimming shortened V by 2 bases and J by 3 bases, and 11 bases separated the two germline ends. Germline-derived CDR1 and CDR2 are GTSNPN and SVGIG (reference sequence). CDR3 amino acids: CAWSNSGDYEQYF. The CDR3 DNA follows: TGTGCCTGGAGTAATAGTGGAGACTACGAGCAGTACTTC.

The chain uses TRBV6-2 or TRBV6-3 and TRBJ2-6; no firm D call. Germline-derived CDR1 and CDR2 are MNHEY and SVGEGT. Trimming stripped 6 bases from V and 2 bases from J, with 11 bases between. The CDR3 is 15 amino acids. DNA for the CDR3: TGTGCCAGCAGCCCCCAGGTAGCTGGGGCCAACGTCCTGACTTTC. This codes for CASSPQVAGANVLTF.

This chain connects TRBV7-2 to TRBJ2-2; 8 nucleotides match TRBD1. V shed 2 bases, J shed 6 bases, and the junction held 5 bases outside the gene matches. The CDR3 extends over 15 amino acids. CDR1 and CDR2 (germline): SGHTA, FQGNSA. The CDR3 DNA sequence: TGTGCCAGCAGCTTAAGACAGGGGTTTGCCGGGGAGCTGTTTTTT. Encoded protein: CASSLRQGFAGELFF.

This clone has just one count. CDR3 coding DNA: TGTGCCAGCAGTTCCTACAGGGGGCCGGGCTATGGCTACACCTTC. Amino acids: CASSSYRGPGYGYTF. This chain links TRBV27 with TRBJ1-2, with TRBD1 matching 9 bases. Germline CDR1 reads MNHEY; CDR2 reads SMNVEV (reference sequence). With 4 bases clipped from V and 4 bases from J, the junction kept 7 bases outside the gene matches. This CDR3 comprises 15 residues.

For the CDR3, the DNA is TGCGCCAGCAGCCAAGATATACAGCAAGAGACCCAGTACTTC. Protein: CASSQDIQQETQYF. The chain joins TRBV4-3 to TRBJ2-5; unclear D gene. This CDR3 comprises 14 residues. The V gene's germline CDR1 is LGHNA and CDR2 YSLEER. V dropped 0 bases and J dropped 2 bases, with 7 bases sitting between them.

The chain employs TRBV4-2 and TRBJ2-5, with 13 bases that match TRBD2. This CDR3 contains 17 residues. J gave up 4 bases and V 0 bases, and 5 bases lay outside the gene matches. Looked up from germline, CDR1 is LGHNA and CDR2 is YNFKEQ. Written as DNA, the CDR3 is TGTGCCAGCAGCCAAGACGGACTAGCGGGAGTTGGAGAGACCCAGTACTTC. Protein: CASSQDGLAGVGETQYF.

This clone has only one observation. The chain couples TRBV15 to TRBJ2-1, with 8 positions matching TRBD2. CDR1 and CDR2 from the germline V gene are LNHNV and YYDKDF (reference sequence). The CDR3 totals 16 residues. Losses at the gene ends were 0 bases for V and 9 bases for J; bases not matched to a gene: 10. CDR3 region: CATSRDISGSGGEQFF. CDR3 coding DNA: TGTGCCACCAGCAGAGATATCAGCGGGAGTGGTGGTGAGCAGTTCTTC.

This clone was counted only a few times. J is TRBJ2-7 and V is TRBV7-2; D might be TRBD2 (5 bases). V dropped 1 base and J dropped 1 base, with 8 bases sitting between them. The germline CDR1 and CDR2 sequences are SGHTA and FQGNSA. The CDR3 is 14 residues long. CDR3 amino acids: CASSLGRGSYEQYF. DNA of the CDR3: TGTGCCAGCAGCTTAGGCCGGGGATCCTACGAGCAGTACTTC.

The chain combines TRBV12-5 with TRBJ1-2, with D unresolved. V lost 5 bases and J lost 0, with 7 bases in between. The length of the CDR3 is 13 residues. Germline V gene lookup returns CDR1 LGHNT and CDR2 FRNRAP. CDR3 coding DNA: TGTGCTAGTGGTCTGGGAGCTAACTATGGCTACACCTTC. Protein product: CASGLGANYGYTF.

The chain carries TRBV30 and TRBJ2-7; 9 bases line up with TRBD2. The CDR3 spans 14 residues. The V segment lost 6 bases and the J segment 3 bases; nucleotides outside the gene matches: 9. Germline V gene sequence: CDR1 GTSNPN, CDR2 SVGIG (reference sequence). This CDR3 is CACRQAGGYYEQYF. The CDR3 nucleotides are TGTGCCTGCCGCCAAGCGGGAGGTTACTACGAGCAGTACTTC. Looking up the rest from reference TRBV30 and TRBJ2-7 gives the full variable domain: SQTIHQWPATLVQPVGSPLSLECTVEGTSNPNLYWYRQAAGRGLQLLFYSVGIGQISSEVPQNLSASRPQDRQFILSSKKLLLSDSGFYLCACRQAGGYYEQYFGPGTRLTVT.

This clone turned up a few times. The chain couples TRBV5-1 to TRBJ2-2; tentatively, D is TRBD1 (6 bases). V was trimmed by 3 bases and J by 1 base, leaving 16 bases between them. This CDR3 contains 17 residues. Germline-derived CDR1 and CDR2 are SGHRS and YFSETQ. The CDR3 region is CASSSKQGAKNTGELFF. CDR3 nucleotides: TGCGCCAGCAGCTCGAAACAGGGTGCGAAGAACACCGGGGAGCTGTTTTTT.

This rearrangement joins TRBV6-4 to TRBJ2-1, with 7 bases matching TRBD2. CDR3 length: 13 amino acids. Germline lookup yields CDR1 MRHNA and CDR2 SNTAGT. J was trimmed by 6 bases and V by 6 bases; bases with no gene match: 5. This CDR3 is CASSEGTTNEQFF. The CDR3 coding sequence is TGTGCCAGCAGCGAAGGGACTACCAATGAGCAGTTCTTC.